Presented here are 25 T cell receptor beta chains from one specimen sequenced in a study of OX40 agonist ivuxolimab in advanced cancers. Clones were read by immunoSEQ multiplex PCR, and TCRdb kept only the in-frame ones, dropping some. Among approximately 16,000 clones listed, approximately 80% were seen once. Here the sequenced sample was CD4+ or CD8+ T cells sorted from blood, taken in a trial of the OX40 agonist ivuxolimab. The receptor set was obtained from an adult with an advanced solid tumor such as melanoma, head and neck, liver or kidney cancer.

This chain uses TRBV7-2 with TRBJ1-1; D gene ambiguous. Germline loops: CDR1 SGHTA, CDR2 FQGNSA. CDR3 length: 15 residues. Trimming took 5 bases from V and 1 from J, leaving 14 bases between them. The chain's CDR3 is CASSVGPGWNTEAFF. The CDR3 DNA reads TGTGCCAGCAGCGTAGGGCCTGGCTGGAACACTGAAGCTTTCTTT.

The chain carries TRBV4-3 and TRBJ2-1; D remains unclear. CDR1 is LGHNA and CDR2 is YSLEER in the germline V gene. V dropped 6 bases and J dropped 1 base, with 10 bases sitting between them. This CDR3 spans 14 amino acids. CDR3 bases: TGCGCCAGCAGTAAAGCTTTATCCTACAATGAGCAGTTCTTC. Its protein is CASSKALSYNEQFF.

This chain connects TRBV9 to TRBJ2-1, with a possible D match to TRBD2 (7 bases). Deletions cut 0 bases from V and 9 bases from J, with 16 bases between. The CDR3 is 15 residues long. Germline CDR1 reads SGDLS; CDR2 reads YYNGEE. The CDR3 loop reads CASSVAFRGGAEQFF. The CDR3 region has the DNA TGTGCCAGCAGCGTAGCATTTAGGGGGGGCGCTGAGCAGTTCTTC.

The J gene is TRBJ1-2, the V gene TRBV4-1; maybe TRBD1 (6 bases). Trimming shortened V by 1 base and J by 8 bases, and 11 bases separated the two germline ends. Germline V gives CDR1 MGHRA, CDR2 YSYEKL. The CDR3 has 13 amino acids. CDR3 coding DNA: TGCGCCAGCAGCCAAGTGAACAGGGACGGCTACACCTTC. Translated: CASSQVNRDGYTF.

The chain is built from TRBV7-9 and TRBJ2-1, with 9 nucleotides matching TRBD1. This CDR3 is 16 amino acids long. The J segment lost 6 bases and the V segment lost 7 bases, leaving 13 bases of the junction unmatched. Germline assignment: CDR1 SEHNR and CDR2 FQNEAQ (reference sequence). The CDR3 here is CASNGREQGAINEQFF. DNA of the CDR3: TGTGCCAGCAATGGTAGGGAACAGGGGGCGATCAATGAGCAGTTCTTC.

The chain is built from TRBV15 and TRBJ2-1, with 12 positions matching TRBD2. Germline V gene lookup returns CDR1 LNHNV and CDR2 YYDKDF (reference sequence). The CDR3 contains 18 residues. J lost 3 bases, V lost 3 bases, and 9 bases had no gene match. In DNA, the CDR3 is TGTGCCACCAGCAGCCTTATTTTGACTAGCGGGGGCTACAATGAGCAGTTCTTC. Amino acid sequence: CATSSLILTSGGYNEQFF.

The chain is built from TRBV11-2 and TRBJ1-2; D not resolved. CDR3 length equals 14 residues. Trimming cost V 5 bases and J 0 bases, with 10 bases left between them. The germline V gene has CDR1 SGHAT and CDR2 FQNNGV. The DNA of the CDR3 is TGTGCCAGCAGCGCGGGCGGGCCTAACTATGGCTACACCTTC. Protein: CASSAGGPNYGYTF.

This chain uses TRBV7-3 with TRBJ1-1, with D possibly being TRBD1 (5 bases). Germline CDR1 is SGHTA and CDR2 is FQGTGA. This CDR3 region has 13 residues. With 3 bases removed from V and 1 base from J, the gap between germline ends came to 6 bases. CDR3 loop: CASSLGQNTEAFF. DNA for the CDR3: TGTGCCAGCAGCTTGGGGCAGAACACTGAAGCTTTCTTT. Looking up the rest from reference TRBV7-3 and TRBJ1-1 gives the full variable domain: GAGVSQTPSNKVTEKGKYVELRCDPISGHTALYWYRQSLGQGPEFLIYFQGTGAADDSGLPNDRFFAVRPEGSVSTLKIQRTERGDSAVYLCASSLGQNTEAFFGQGTRLTVV.

This clone was recorded a few times. The rearrangement links TRBV6-5 to TRBJ1-5; D uncertain. V lost 9 bases, J lost 6 bases, and 6 bases lay in between. The CDR3 loop spans 10 amino acids. Looked up from germline, CDR1 is MNHEY and CDR2 is SVGAGI. The CDR3: CARGSQPQHF. The CDR3 DNA reads as TGTGCCAGAGGGTCTCAGCCCCAGCATTTT.

This clone came up many times. The chain employs TRBV6-6 and TRBJ2-1; possibly TRBD1 for D (8 bases). Germline loops: CDR1 MNHNY, CDR2 SVGAGI (reference sequence). The CDR3 is 11 amino acids. V was clipped by 7 bases and J by 9 bases, with 10 bases between them. The CDR3 coding sequence is TGTGCCAGCAACAGGGGGGGTGAGCAGTTCTTC. Its protein product is CASNRGGEQFF.

This chain uses TRBV7-6 with TRBJ2-7, with 8 positions matching TRBD2. There are 13 residues in the CDR3. V was clipped by 6 bases and J by 2 bases; unmatched bases: 3. From germline, CDR1 is SGHVS and CDR2 FNYEAQ. This CDR3 is CASSRGGTYEQYF. The CDR3 DNA follows: TGTGCCAGCAGTCGCGGGGGGACCTACGAGCAGTACTTC.

In this sample, this clone turned up once. The rearrangement uses TRBV7-9 and TRBJ2-1, with 9 positions matching TRBD2. Germline V lookup: CDR1 SEHNR, CDR2 FQNEAQ (reference sequence). Germline trimming cut 1 base from V and 4 bases from J; bases unmatched to any gene: 2. The CDR3 spans 15 residues. The CDR3 bases are TGTGCCAGCAGCTTAGGTCTAGCGGGGTACAATGAGCAGTTCTTC. Protein: CASSLGLAGYNEQFF.

This clone was seen only a few times. J is TRBJ2-7 and V is TRBV7-2, with 7 bases lining up with TRBD1. CDR3 length: 16 residues. Germline CDR1 reads SGHTA; CDR2 reads FQGNSA. J was trimmed by 5 bases and V by 4 bases; bases with no gene match: 14. DNA for the CDR3: TGTGCCAGCAGCTCATCGACAGGGATCGTGGGCGACGAGCAGTACTTC. Translation gives CASSSSTGIVGDEQYF.

This chain links TRBV9 with TRBJ2-1, with D possibly called TRBD1 or TRBD2 (5 bases each). The V end was cut by 6 bases, the J end by 3 bases, with 22 bases between. Germline V gene data show CDR1 as SGDLS and CDR2 as YYNGEE. This CDR3 is built from 17 residues. CDR3: CASTPETTRGYYNEQFF. The CDR3 DNA follows: TGTGCCAGCACTCCAGAAACCACTAGGGGATACTACAATGAGCAGTTCTTC.

The chain is built from TRBV6-5 and TRBJ1-1, with D uncertain. CDR1 MNHEY and CDR2 SVGAGI come from the germline V gene. The CDR3 runs 14 residues. Trimming removed 5 bases at V and 3 bases at J, with 13 bases between. DNA of the CDR3: TGTGCCAGCAGTCACCCGGGAACCTACACTGAAGCTTTCTTT. It encodes CASSHPGTYTEAFF.

The rearrangement joins TRBV5-1 to TRBJ2-7; D perhaps matches TRBD2 (6 bases). With 4 bases removed from V and 3 bases from J, the gap between germline ends came to 14 bases. The CDR3 has 14 residues. CDR1 and CDR2 (germline): SGHRS, YFSETQ. The CDR3 DNA sequence: TGCGCCAGCAGCCCGTGGGACGGGGGCTACGAGCAGTACTTC. It translates to CASSPWDGGYEQYF.

The rearrangement links TRBV6-5 to TRBJ2-7, with 9 nucleotides matching TRBD1. With 7 bases clipped from V and 6 bases from J, the junction kept 10 bases outside the gene matches. Germline CDR1 is MNHEY and CDR2 is SVGAGI. This CDR3 contains 14 residues. CDR3 DNA sequence: TGTGCCAGCACCACCGGGACAGGGCTCGGCGAGCAGTACTTC. It codes for CASTTGTGLGEQYF.

This clone showed up just a few times. This rearrangement joins TRBV6-5 to TRBJ1-2; 9 bases are a match to TRBD1. Germline V gives CDR1 MNHEY, CDR2 SVGAGI. CDR3 length: 14 amino acids. The ends lost 6 bases at V and 6 bases at J; junction bases unmatched: 8. The CDR3 sequence is CASSRQGGGDGYTF. CDR3 in DNA: TGTGCCAGCAGCCGACAGGGGGGAGGGGATGGCTACACCTTC.

The chain has TRBV27 and TRBJ1-2; perhaps TRBD1 as D (6 bases). The V and J ends lost 4 bases and 0 bases respectively, with 9 bases between them. The CDR3 loop spans 14 amino acids. The germline V gene encodes CDR1 MNHEY and CDR2 SMNVEV (reference sequence). CDR3 coding DNA: TGTGCCAGCAGTTCTCCAGGGGCTAACTATGGCTACACCTTC. Translated, it gives CASSSPGANYGYTF.

The V call is TRBV7-6, the J call TRBJ2-1; possibly TRBD2 for D (5 bases). V was clipped by 2 bases and J by 6 bases, with 14 bases between them. The CDR3 consists of 15 residues. Germline V gives CDR1 SGHVS, CDR2 FNYEAQ. The chain's CDR3 is CASSLQVLAGNEQFF. In DNA form, the CDR3 reads TGTGCCAGCAGCTTACAGGTCCTAGCCGGCAATGAGCAGTTCTTC. The full variable domain, with the rest looked up from reference TRBV7-6 and TRBJ2-1, is GAGVSQSPRYKVTKRGQDVALRCDPISGHVSLYWYRQALGQGPEFLTYFNYEAQQDKSGLPNDRFSAERPEGSISTLTIQRTEQRDSAMYRCASSLQVLAGNEQFFGPGTRLTVL.

In DNA, the CDR3 is TGTGCCAGCCTCCAGCGGAGCTCCTACGAGCAGTACTTC. As protein: CASLQRSSYEQYF. The genes are TRBV2 and TRBJ2-7, with a tentative D call TRBD2 (5 bases). CDR1 and CDR2 (germline): SNHLY, FYNNEI. V was pared by 8 bases and J by 0 bases, with 11 bases between. The length of the CDR3 is 13 residues.

The rearrangement uses TRBV5-6 and TRBJ2-1; no clear D gene. Germline lookup yields CDR1 SGHDT and CDR2 YYEEEE. The CDR3 consists of 12 residues. The V gene lost 4 bases and the J gene lost 7 bases, with 9 bases spanning the gap. The CDR3 sequence: CASSIYKNEQFF. CDR3 DNA sequence: TGTGCCAGCAGCATCTACAAGAATGAGCAGTTCTTC.

The chain's CDR3 is CASSLSGGQSYF. CDR3 bases: TGTGCCAGCAGTTTATCGGGGGGACAGTCGTACTTC. The chain combines TRBV27 with TRBJ2-7, with D perhaps TRBD1 (7 bases). V was pared by 0 bases and J by 12 bases, with 12 bases between. The CDR3 loop spans 12 amino acids. Germline CDR1 and CDR2: MNHEY and SMNVEV (reference sequence).

The chain links TRBV15 to TRBJ1-1; no clear D. Germline-derived CDR1 and CDR2 are LNHNV and YYDKDF (reference sequence). The CDR3 extends over 15 amino acids. V lost 1 base and J 0 bases, leaving 9 bases between the germline ends. CDR3 loop: CATSRGANVNTEAFF. CDR3 DNA sequence: TGTGCCACCAGCAGAGGGGCCAATGTGAACACTGAAGCTTTCTTT. Combining the CDR3 with reference TRBV15 and TRBJ1-1 gives the whole variable domain DAMVIQNPRYQVTQFGKPVTLSCSQTLNHNVMYWYQQKSSQAPKLLFHYYDKDFNNEADTPDNFQSRRPNTSFCFLDIRSPGLGDTAMYLCATSRGANVNTEAFFGQGTRLTVV.

This clone is classed as medium-sized (0.01 to 0.1%). The gene calls are TRBV7-9 and TRBJ1-1; D is ambiguous. V lost 1 base and J 5 bases, leaving 2 bases between the germline ends. Germline CDR1 SEHNR, CDR2 FQNEAQ (reference sequence). There are 11 residues in the CDR3. CDR3 region: CASSLVTEAFF. In nucleotides, the CDR3 is TGTGCCAGCAGCTTAGTTACTGAAGCTTTCTTT.